A single sample gave rise to the 23 T cell receptor beta chains below, sequenced in a study of PD-L1 blockade in urothelial cancer. Generated by immunoSEQ multiplex PCR, the TCRdb table keeps only in-frame clones and is missing some. The table shows tens of thousands of clones, with roughly 78% occurring only once. The material sequenced was PBMCs, taken around atezolizumab (anti-PD-L1) treatment. Receptors originate from a man between 65 and 79 years old with urothelial cancer.

The rearrangement uses TRBV5-1 and TRBJ2-7; TRBD1 matches 9 bases. The CDR3 length is 15 residues. V gave up 4 bases and J gave up 1 base; unmatched junction bases: 6. Germline V gene data show CDR1 as SGHRS and CDR2 as YFSETQ. The CDR3 nucleotides read TGCGCCAGCAGCCCGGACAGGGGTACTTCCTACGAGCAGTACTTC. Protein product: CASSPDRGTSYEQYF.

This clone has a handful of counts. The chain has TRBV19 and TRBJ1-2; TRBD1 agrees at 9 bases. CDR1 is LNHDA and CDR2 is SQIVND in the germline V gene (reference sequence). Losses at the gene ends were 6 bases for V and 3 bases for J; bases not matched to a gene: 11. The CDR3 is 16 amino acids. DNA for the CDR3: TGTGCCAGTAGAGATAGGGGGACAGGGACTGACTATGGCTACACCTTC. As protein: CASRDRGTGTDYGYTF.

The chain employs TRBV6-6 and TRBJ2-7, with D maybe TRBD1 (6 bases). Between the trimmed V and J ends, which lost 7 bases and 2 bases, there was a span of 12 bases. This CDR3 has 13 residues. Germline values: CDR1 MNHNY, CDR2 SVGAGI (reference sequence). The CDR3 region is CASTRDTAYEQYF. The CDR3 DNA reads as TGTGCCAGCACCCGGGACACTGCCTACGAGCAGTACTTC.

The chain uses TRBV2 and TRBJ2-1; D possibly corresponds to TRBD1 (6 bases). The CDR3 totals 16 residues. Germline values: CDR1 SNHLY, CDR2 FYNNEI. V lost 4 bases, J lost 2 bases, and 15 bases lay in between. CDR3 loop: CASSGQETGPYNEQFF. Here the CDR3 DNA reads TGTGCCAGCAGTGGACAGGAGACAGGTCCCTACAATGAGCAGTTCTTC. The whole variable domain, remainder taken from reference TRBV2 and TRBJ2-1, is EPEVTQTPSHQVTQMGQEVILRCVPISNHLYFYWYRQILGQKVEFLVSFYNNEISEKSEIFDDQFSVERPDGSNFTLKIRSTKLEDSAMYFCASSGQETGPYNEQFFGPGTRLTVL.

The chain couples TRBV13 to TRBJ2-7, with D maybe TRBD1 (5 bases). The V end was cut by 2 bases, the J end by 8 bases, with 16 bases between. Germline V gives CDR1 PRHDT, CDR2 FYEKMQ (reference sequence). The CDR3 has 14 amino acids. DNA for the CDR3: TGTGCCAGCAGCTTAACCAGGGCGTTAAACCAGCAGTACTTC. This encodes CASSLTRALNQQYF.

The chain combines TRBV19 with TRBJ1-4; 9 bases match TRBD1. CDR3 size: 13 residues. Germline lookup yields CDR1 LNHDA and CDR2 SQIVND (reference sequence). V shed 6 bases, J shed 5 bases, and the junction held 1 base outside the gene matches. CDR3 in amino acids: CASRDRGNEKLFF. The CDR3 DNA sequence: TGTGCCAGTAGGGACAGGGGAAATGAAAAACTGTTTTTT. The whole variable domain, filled in from reference TRBV19 and TRBJ1-4, reads DGGITQSPKYLFRKEGQNVTLSCEQNLNHDAMYWYRQDPGQGLRLIYYSQIVNDFQKGDIAEGYSVSREKKESFPLTVTSAQKNPTAFYLCASRDRGNEKLFFGSGTQLSVL.

This rearrangement joins TRBV19 to TRBJ2-6, with 7 bases that match TRBD1. J gave up 0 bases and V 4 bases, and 6 bases lay outside the gene matches. This CDR3 is 17 amino acids long. Germline V gene data show CDR1 as LNHDA and CDR2 as SQIVND (reference sequence). The CDR3 DNA follows: TGTGCCAGTAGTACTACAGGGGTAGACTCTGGGGCCAACGTCCTGACTTTC. It specifies CASSTTGVDSGANVLTF.

The table lists this clone with a few counts. The chain uses TRBV6-5 and TRBJ2-7; possible D gene TRBD1, 6 bases. The CDR3 runs to 13 residues. Trimming removed 2 bases at V and 2 bases at J, with 7 bases between. Germline CDR1 reads MNHEY; CDR2 reads SVGAGI. In DNA form, the CDR3 reads TGTGCCAGCAGTTACGAGGGGGCCTACGAGCAGTACTTC. Translated, it gives CASSYEGAYEQYF.

The V gene is TRBV14, the J gene TRBJ2-2; 7 bases agree with TRBD1. There are 14 residues in the CDR3. V lost 5 bases and J lost 1; bases outside the gene matches: 1. Germline lookup yields CDR1 SGHDN and CDR2 FVKESK. The CDR3 protein is CASSWTGNTGELFF. CDR3 DNA sequence: TGTGCCAGCAGCTGGACAGGGAACACCGGGGAGCTGTTTTTT.

The chain recombines TRBV5-4 with TRBJ1-3, with 10 bases matching TRBD1. This CDR3 has 15 residues. With 5 bases clipped from V and 0 bases from J, the junction kept 2 bases outside the gene matches. Germline CDR1 SGHNT, CDR2 YYREEE (reference sequence). In DNA form, the CDR3 reads TGTGCCAGCAGGGGGGACAGGGGCTCTGGAAACACCATATATTTT. Translating gives CASRGDRGSGNTIYF.

As DNA, the CDR3 is TGTGCCTGGAGTGTTGAGTACTCACTAGCGGGGGGGCTAGTCGGTACGCAGTATTTT. Amino acid sequence: CAWSVEYSLAGGLVGTQYF. This chain links TRBV30 with TRBJ2-3; 13 nucleotides agree with TRBD2. The CDR3 is 19 amino acids. Unmatched junction bases numbered 17, after V lost 0 bases and J lost 8 bases. From germline, CDR1 is GTSNPN and CDR2 SVGIG (reference sequence).

The chain has TRBV7-6 and TRBJ1-1; TRBD1 agrees at 8 bases. The V segment lost 5 bases and the J segment 5 bases; nucleotides outside the gene matches: 4. The CDR3 is 13 residues long. Germline CDR1 and CDR2: SGHVS and FNYEAQ. CDR3 nucleotide sequence: TGTGCCAGCAGCGGACAGGGATGGACTGAAGCTTTCTTT. As protein: CASSGQGWTEAFF.

This clone was detected only once. The chain has TRBV5-1 and TRBJ2-3; D may be TRBD2 (5 bases). V lost 4 bases and J lost 1, with 13 bases in between. This CDR3 has 15 amino acids. Looked up from germline, CDR1 is SGHRS and CDR2 is YFSETQ. The CDR3 reads CASSVLGTGTDTQYF. The CDR3 region has the DNA TGCGCCAGCAGCGTACTAGGTACCGGCACAGATACGCAGTATTTT.

The V call is TRBV4-2, the J call TRBJ1-4; the D is unclear. CDR3 length equals 15 residues. Germline-derived CDR1 and CDR2 are LGHNA and YNFKEQ. Trimming cost V 0 bases and J 4 bases, with 9 bases left between them. CDR3 nucleotides: TGTGCCAGCAGCCAAGATAGGCAGGTTAATGAAAAACTGTTTTTT. Encoded protein: CASSQDRQVNEKLFF.

The chain joins TRBV4-3 to TRBJ2-4, with D maybe TRBD2 (5 bases). The CDR3 is 16 amino acids. Per germline, CDR1 LGHNA and CDR2 YSLEER. Trimming left V 1 base short and J 8 bases short, with 18 bases between. CDR3 residues: CASSQARAPSLDIQYF. The CDR3 nucleotides read TGCGCCAGCAGCCAAGCCAGAGCCCCTAGCTTGGACATTCAGTACTTC.

A single count supports this clone. The chain recombines TRBV5-1 with TRBJ2-2, with TRBD1 identical over 7 bases. Trimming took 1 base from V and 3 from J; bases not matched to a gene: 0. Germline CDR1 is SGHRS and CDR2 is YFSETQ. This CDR3 region has 14 residues. CDR3 DNA: TGCGCCAGCAGCTTGACAGGGGACACCGGGGAGCTGTTTTTT. Translated, it gives CASSLTGDTGELFF.

The rearrangement links TRBV4-2 to TRBJ2-1; no reliable D call. Germline values: CDR1 LGHNA, CDR2 YNFKEQ. CDR3 length: 14 amino acids. Trimming shortened V by 0 bases and J by 5 bases, and 8 bases separated the two germline ends. The CDR3 sequence: CASSQENSNNEQFF. DNA for the CDR3: TGTGCCAGCAGCCAAGAGAACAGCAACAATGAGCAGTTCTTC.

The chain couples TRBV5-1 to TRBJ1-4, with 7 bases aligning to TRBD1. The germline gives CDR1 SGHRS, CDR2 YFSETQ. This CDR3 has 16 residues. With V trimmed by 0 bases and J by 4 bases, 6 bases remained unmatched. The CDR3 nucleotides read TGCGCCAGCAGCTTGGCAGGGGGGTTCAATAATGAAAAACTGTTTTTT. Residues: CASSLAGGFNNEKLFF.

The chain combines TRBV19 with TRBJ2-7; possibly TRBD2 for D (6 bases). In germline, CDR1 is LNHDA, CDR2 SQIVND (reference sequence). V lost 5 bases and J lost 7, with 15 bases in between. This CDR3 contains 13 residues. Here the CDR3 reads CASSPIAGGEQYF. CDR3 nucleotide sequence: TGTGCCAGTAGTCCAATAGCCGGAGGGGAGCAGTACTTC.

This chain links TRBV30 with TRBJ1-2; a weak D match, TRBD1 (6 bases). CDR3 size: 13 residues. Deletions cut 2 bases from V and 4 bases from J, with 11 bases between. The V gene's germline CDR1 is GTSNPN and CDR2 SVGIG (reference sequence). The CDR3 nucleotides read TGTGCCTGGAGTCCGGACAGCCTCTATGGCTACACCTTC. Its translation: CAWSPDSLYGYTF.

The V gene is TRBV27, the J gene TRBJ1-2; 8 nucleotides match TRBD1. The germline V gene has CDR1 MNHEY and CDR2 SMNVEV (reference sequence). The trim removed 5 bases at V and 8 bases at J, leaving 16 bases unmatched. This CDR3 region has 16 residues. CDR3: CASSRREPGGAGGYTF. The CDR3 DNA sequence: TGTGCCAGCAGTCGGAGGGAGCCAGGGGGCGCCGGGGGCTACACCTTC.

The V and J genes are TRBV7-2 and TRBJ2-1; no clear D gene. This CDR3 is built from 16 residues. The germline V and J ends were trimmed by 1 base and 0 bases, with 10 bases remaining between them. CDR1 is SGHTA, CDR2 FQGNSA, per germline. CDR3 loop: CASSLGPVSSYNEQFF. DNA for the CDR3: TGTGCCAGCAGCTTAGGCCCGGTGAGCTCCTACAATGAGCAGTTCTTC.

This clone appeared a single time. The chain has TRBV5-1 and TRBJ2-5; 10 bases align to TRBD2. Germline CDR1 and CDR2: SGHRS and YFSETQ. Losses at the gene ends were 1 base for V and 4 bases for J; bases not matched to a gene: 7. The CDR3 loop spans 16 amino acids. The CDR3 coding sequence is TGCGCCAGCAGCTTGCGGGTAGCGGGGGGCCTAGAGACCCAGTACTTC. This encodes CASSLRVAGGLETQYF.